What follows are 25 T cell receptor beta chains derived from one specimen sequenced in a study of blood T cell repertoires in COVID-19 (dated by TCRdb to between 2020 and 2021). The library came from the immunoSEQ multiplex PCR assay. As stored in TCRdb, this immuneACCESS dataset retains in-frame rearrangements with V and J assigned. A fraction of the clones does not appear; measured against another copy, unresolved V genes explain less than half of the discrepancy, and the remainder lacks a known reason. The table for this sample lists about 200,000 clones; 84% of them were counted only once. The ten largest clonotypes hold under 15% of the sample. The sample consisted of peripheral blood. These receptors came from a human donor in a cohort sampled during active COVID-19.

The gene calls are TRBV5-8 and TRBJ2-1, with D possibly TRBD2 on 6 matching bases. Trimming stripped 8 bases from V and 3 bases from J, with 12 bases between. Germline lookup yields CDR1 SGHTS and CDR2 YDEGEE. The CDR3 has 13 residues. CDR3 sequence: CASTIAVYNEQFF. The CDR3 coding sequence is TGTGCCAGTACCATAGCGGTCTACAATGAGCAGTTCTTC. The whole variable domain, remainder taken from reference TRBV5-8 and TRBJ2-1, is EAGVTQSPTHLIKTRGQQATLRCSPISGHTSVYWYQQALGLGLQFLLWYDEGEERNRGNFPPRFSGRQFPNYSSELNVNALELEDSALYLCASTIAVYNEQFFGPGTRLTVL.

The chain is built from TRBV7-8 and TRBJ2-7; 11 nucleotides match TRBD2. The germline V gene has CDR1 SGHVS and CDR2 FQNEAQ. This CDR3 has 17 residues. Unmatched junction bases numbered 9, after V lost 1 base and J lost 4 bases. For the CDR3, the DNA is TGTGCCAGCAGCTTAGTAGCCGGGACTAGCGGTGGATACGAGCAGTACTTC. This gives the protein CASSLVAGTSGGYEQYF.

The V and J genes are TRBV19 and TRBJ2-3, with TRBD2 identical over 8 bases. Losses at the gene ends were 5 bases for V and 4 bases for J; bases not matched to a gene: 5. This CDR3 has 14 amino acids. From germline, CDR1 is LNHDA and CDR2 SQIVND (reference sequence). The CDR3 DNA sequence: TGTGCCAGTAGTGACACTAGCGGACCAGATACGCAGTATTTT. It translates to CASSDTSGPDTQYF.

The chain joins TRBV4-2 to TRBJ2-7, with TRBD1 matching over 7 bases. The CDR3 has 16 amino acids. With V trimmed by 3 bases and J by 4 bases, 12 bases remained unmatched. CDR1 is LGHNA, CDR2 YNFKEQ, per germline. The CDR3 reads CASSHGIGGASYEQYF. The DNA of the CDR3 is TGTGCCAGCAGCCATGGGATAGGGGGCGCGTCTTACGAGCAGTACTTC.

This sequence joins TRBV3-1 (or the pseudogene TRBV3-2) and TRBJ1-4, with TRBD1 identical over 7 bases. The junction had 4 bases not matched to a gene; V was cut back by 2 bases and J by 7 bases. Per germline, CDR1 LGHDT and CDR2 YNNKEL (reference sequence). The CDR3 has 14 residues. The CDR3 region is CASSQYRGFEKLFF. For the CDR3, the DNA is TGTGCCAGCAGCCAATACAGGGGTTTTGAAAAACTGTTTTTT.

This chain connects TRBV5-4 to TRBJ2-5; 10 bases agree with TRBD1. The germline V gene encodes CDR1 SGHNT and CDR2 YYREEE (reference sequence). This CDR3 spans 17 amino acids. Losses at the gene ends were 2 bases for V and 3 bases for J; bases not matched to a gene: 10. DNA of the CDR3: TGTGCCAGCAGCTTACCGGGACAGGGGAAATTGAAAGAGACCCAGTACTTC. Translated, it gives CASSLPGQGKLKETQYF.

The chain couples TRBV7-2 to TRBJ1-3; perhaps TRBD1 as D (5 bases). Trimming took 0 bases from V and 5 from J, leaving 11 bases between them. Germline V CDR1 and CDR2: SGHTA, FQGNSA. The CDR3 spans 15 residues. Here the CDR3 DNA reads TGTGCCAGCAGCTTAGCAGGGGCAGTAAGAAACACCATATATTTT. This sequence encodes CASSLAGAVRNTIYF.

DNA for the CDR3: TGTGCCAGTAGCTCGGGGGGACAGCCCCAGCATTTT. This codes for CASSSGGQPQHF. The gene calls are TRBV19 and TRBJ1-5, with D perhaps matching TRBD1 (5 bases). Per germline, CDR1 LNHDA and CDR2 SQIVND (reference sequence). Between the trimmed V and J ends, which lost 6 bases and 7 bases, there was a span of 10 bases. The CDR3 consists of 12 residues.

This clone was observed a single time. In DNA form, the CDR3 reads TGTGCCAGCAGCGTAGTCCCCATTAGCGGGAGGGCCGACAATGAGCAGTTCTTC. It encodes CASSVVPISGRADNEQFF. This rearrangement joins TRBV9 to TRBJ2-1, with 11 bases identical to TRBD2. Germline-derived CDR1 and CDR2 are SGDLS and YYNGEE. This CDR3 spans 18 amino acids. After removal of 0 bases from V and 5 bases from J, the junction contained 10 bases not matched to a gene.

V gene TRBV24-1 combines with J gene TRBJ2-1; D is perhaps TRBD1 (5 bases). CDR3 length: 13 amino acids. The germline CDR1 and CDR2 sequences are KGHDR and SFDVKD. Trimming cost V 5 bases and J 7 bases, with 11 bases left between them. CDR3 in amino acids: CATSARAGNEQFF. The CDR3 DNA reads TGTGCCACCAGTGCCAGGGCAGGGAATGAGCAGTTCTTC.

The V and J genes are TRBV28 and TRBJ1-1; possibly TRBD1 for D (5 bases). Between the trimmed V and J ends, which lost 6 bases and 6 bases, there was a span of 20 bases. The CDR3 runs to 15 residues. Germline V lookup: CDR1 MDHEN, CDR2 SYDVKM. The CDR3 sequence is CASRPVGGRGPEAFF. The CDR3 DNA follows: TGTGCCAGCAGGCCGGTGGGGGGGAGGGGACCTGAAGCTTTCTTT.

This clone has a single count. The CDR3 DNA reads TGTGCCAGCAGCTTGGTTTCCCCGTCAGGCCCCAAAAACATTCAGTACTTC. This sequence encodes CASSLVSPSGPKNIQYF. The rearrangement joins TRBV5-8 to TRBJ2-4; D gene unclear. There are 17 residues in the CDR3. Trimming removed 0 bases at V and 2 bases at J, with 15 bases between. Germline CDR1 and CDR2: SGHTS and YDEGEE.

The J gene is TRBJ2-2, the V gene TRBV30; D is unclear. CDR3 length equals 13 residues. V was trimmed by 0 bases and J by 5 bases, leaving 7 bases between them. Per the germline V gene, CDR1 is GTSNPN and CDR2 is SVGIG (reference sequence). CDR3 sequence: CAWSVSVTGELFF. CDR3 bases: TGTGCCTGGAGTGTAAGCGTTACCGGGGAGCTGTTTTTT. The whole variable domain, filled in from reference TRBV30 and TRBJ2-2, reads SQTIHQWPATLVQPVGSPLSLECTVEGTSNPNLYWYRQAAGRGLQLLFYSVGIGQISSEVPQNLSASRPQDRQFILSSKKLLLSDSGFYLCAWSVSVTGELFFGEGSRLTVL.

The CDR3 reads CASSPTPLSTEAFF. CDR3 bases: TGTGCCAGCAGTCCGACTCCACTGTCCACTGAAGCTTTCTTT. This rearrangement joins TRBV28 to TRBJ1-1; D unresolved. Germline CDR1 reads MDHEN; CDR2 reads SYDVKM. V lost 5 bases and J 4 bases, leaving 14 bases between the germline ends. The CDR3 has 14 residues. The full variable domain, with the rest looked up from reference TRBV28 and TRBJ1-1, is DVKVTQSSRYLVKRTGEKVFLECVQDMDHENMFWYRQDPGLGLRLIYFSYDVKMKEKGDIPEGYSVSREKKERFSLILESASTNQTSMYLCASSPTPLSTEAFFGQGTRLTVV.

The V gene is TRBV4-1, the J gene TRBJ2-7, with TRBD2 identical over 7 bases. The V gene's germline CDR1 is MGHRA and CDR2 YSYEKL. This CDR3 is 17 amino acids long. V lost 1 base, J lost 2 bases, and 11 bases stayed unmatched. The CDR3 sequence: CASSQASELASPYEQYF. The CDR3 DNA sequence: TGCGCCAGCAGCCAAGCCTCGGAACTAGCGAGCCCCTACGAGCAGTACTTC.

This rearrangement joins TRBV6-5 to TRBJ1-2, with unresolved D. The V and J ends lost 2 bases and 8 bases respectively, with 18 bases between them. CDR3 length: 15 residues. Per germline, CDR1 MNHEY and CDR2 SVGAGI. CDR3 bases: TGTGCCAGCAGTTACGTGGGAGGCGCAACCATCGGCTACACCTTC. The encoded protein is CASSYVGGATIGYTF.

This clone has only one observation. The J gene is TRBJ2-3, the V gene TRBV4-1, with D perhaps TRBD2 (5 bases). The germline V gene encodes CDR1 MGHRA and CDR2 YSYEKL. With 1 base removed from V and 4 bases from J, the gap between germline ends came to 9 bases. This CDR3 region has 14 residues. In DNA form, the CDR3 reads TGCGCCAGCAGCCAAGGGGTGGGAGCAGATACGCAGTATTTT. Translated: CASSQGVGADTQYF.

This sequence joins TRBV6-2 or TRBV6-3 and TRBJ1-5, with 8 bases lining up with TRBD1. Germline V gives CDR1 MNHEY, CDR2 SVGEGT. The V gene end was trimmed by 2 bases and the J gene end by 4 bases; junction bases not matched to a gene: 4. The CDR3 is 15 amino acids. In DNA form, the CDR3 reads TGTGCCAGCAGTTACCGGGGACAGGTAAATCAGCCCCAGCATTTT. Protein sequence: CASSYRGQVNQPQHF.

V is TRBV5-4 and J is TRBJ2-5; 7 nucleotides agree with TRBD1. The trim removed 1 base at V and 2 bases at J, leaving 2 bases unmatched. The CDR3 has 14 residues. Germline V gene lookup returns CDR1 SGHNT and CDR2 YYREEE (reference sequence). The CDR3 here is CASSLSRGQETQYF. The CDR3 region has the DNA TGTGCCAGCAGCTTGTCCAGGGGGCAAGAGACCCAGTACTTC.

This clone was seen only once. The chain recombines TRBV9 with TRBJ2-1; 7 positions match TRBD2. This CDR3 spans 17 amino acids. Germline CDR1 and CDR2: SGDLS and YYNGEE. Trimming at V came to 1 base and at J to 9 bases, leaving 16 bases not matched to a gene. The CDR3, as DNA: TGTGCCAGCAGCGTAACGGGATGGTGGGAGGGCCTTGGTGAGCAGTTCTTC. It codes for CASSVTGWWEGLGEQFF.

The J gene is TRBJ2-3, the V gene TRBV19; 11 bases align to TRBD1. From germline, CDR1 is LNHDA and CDR2 SQIVND (reference sequence). V gave up 4 bases and J gave up 3 bases; unmatched junction bases: 12. CDR3 length equals 18 residues. CDR3 bases: TGTGCCAGTAGTACGCCCTCGGCCGGGACAGGGGGAACAGATACGCAGTATTTT. Protein sequence: CASSTPSAGTGGTDTQYF.

The rearrangement uses TRBV4-1 and TRBJ1-6, with 7 nucleotides matching TRBD1. Per the germline V gene, CDR1 is MGHRA and CDR2 is YSYEKL. The V segment lost 0 bases and the J segment 11 bases; nucleotides outside the gene matches: 7. This CDR3 contains 15 residues. The CDR3, as DNA: TGCGCCAGCAGCCAAGATCAGGGGGATTCGACACCCCTCCACTTT. The encoded protein is CASSQDQGDSTPLHF.

The CDR3 loop is CASSLGQGNEQFF. In DNA, the CDR3 is TGTGCCAGCAGCTTAGGACAGGGAAATGAGCAGTTCTTC. This rearrangement joins TRBV11-3 to TRBJ2-1; 7 nucleotides agree with TRBD1. Germline values: CDR1 SGHNT, CDR2 YENEEA. Trimming at V came to 1 base and at J to 7 bases, leaving 1 base not matched to a gene. The CDR3 covers 13 residues. Complete variable domain (other parts from reference TRBV11-3 and TRBJ2-1): EAGVVQSPRYKIIEKKQPVAFWCNPISGHNTLYWYLQNLGQGPELLIRYENEEAVDDSQLPKDRFSAERLKGVDSTLKIQPAELGDSAVYLCASSLGQGNEQFFGPGTRLTVL.

This clone was observed a single time. The gene calls are TRBV5-6 and TRBJ2-3; the match to TRBD2 covers 9 bases. The germline V gene encodes CDR1 SGHDT and CDR2 YYEEEE. Unmatched junction bases numbered 6, after V lost 0 bases and J lost 7 bases. The CDR3 contains 15 residues. The CDR3 region is CASSLVSGRRNTQYF. DNA for the CDR3: TGTGCCAGCAGCTTGGTTAGCGGGAGACGGAATACGCAGTATTTT. Complete variable domain (other parts from reference TRBV5-6 and TRBJ2-3): DAGVTQSPTHLIKTRGQQVTLRCSPKSGHDTVSWYQQALGQGPQFIFQYYEEEERQRGNFPDRFSGHQFPNYSSELNVNALLLGDSALYLCASSLVSGRRNTQYFGPGTRLTVL.

The DNA for the CDR3 is TGTGCCAGCAGCCAGCGACAGGGCCCGTCCTACAATGAGCAGTTCTTC. Translation: CASSQRQGPSYNEQFF. This chain uses TRBV4-2 with TRBJ2-1, with 7 bases lining up with TRBD1. V was pared by 3 bases and J by 1 base, with 6 bases of the junction left unmatched. The CDR3 is 16 amino acids. Germline V gene data show CDR1 as LGHNA and CDR2 as YNFKEQ.